A selection of T cell receptor beta chains follows, all from one sample in a study of siplizumab effects on memory and regulatory T cells. The table came from immunoSEQ multiplex PCR; TCRdb's copy has only in-frame clones and leaves some out. The sample carries about 100,000 clones, 90% to 95% recorded once. Sequencing was carried out using non-Treg CD4+ T cells sorted from blood. The source is a human donor in good health. CDR3s leave out the opening cysteine and the closing phenylalanine or tryptophan. A D gene is named only where the DNA matches it firmly.

d_call	v_call	j_call	cdr3_aa
TRBD2	TRBV5-1	TRBJ2-2	ASSLATSGRGTGELF
NA	TRBV6-4	TRBJ1-2	ASSDQGNGYT
TRBD2	TRBV5-1	TRBJ2-7	ASSWGQLAGVPEQY
NA	TRBV2	TRBJ1-3	ASSVRSFGNTIY
NA	TRBV5-1	TRBJ1-5	ASSLEGGGQPQH
NA	TRBV4-2	TRBJ2-7	ASSQGFGGGTSYEQY
TRBD2	TRBV4-1	TRBJ2-3	ASSQLAGVIGDTQY
NA	TRBV30	TRBJ2-7	AWSSRGRLYEQY
TRBD1	TRBV11-2	TRBJ2-2	ASSARDRVNRELF
NA	TRBV13	TRBJ2-3	ASSLATLMADTQY
TRBD1	TRBV19	TRBJ1-2	ASSISGGAVGYT
TRBD2	TRBV29-1	TRBJ2-7	SVEGLAGGTQQY
NA	TRBV18	TRBJ2-1	ASSPGGKKYNEQF
NA	TRBV7-9	TRBJ1-3	ASSFEGLSGNTIY
NA	TRBV15	TRBJ2-1	ATSRYNEQF
TRBD1	TRBV27	TRBJ2-7	ASSLVGTGYYEQY
NA	TRBV15	TRBJ1-5	ATSRDYSQPQH
NA	TRBV28	TRBJ1-2	ASSFRLGGYT
TRBD1	TRBV4-1	TRBJ1-1	ASSPGAGGVLSTEAF
TRBD2	TRBV7-8	TRBJ2-3	ASAIAGSTDTQY
NA	TRBV5-6	TRBJ2-3	ASSLMGEETDTQY
TRBD1	TRBV7-3	TRBJ1-1	ASSLRGQGLSEAF
NA	TRBV7-3	TRBJ2-3	ASSSLAVVTDTQY
TRBD1	TRBV30	TRBJ1-2	AWGRQGAIISGYT
NA	TRBV7-9	TRBJ2-4	ASSLGTGDRAKNIQY
NA	TRBV6-5	TRBJ2-6	ASSYSTNPGANVLT
NA	TRBV28	TRBJ1-5	ASSRTVNQPQH
NA	TRBV7-9	TRBJ2-1	ASSPSNRAYNEQF
TRBD1	TRBV5-4	TRBJ1-1	ASSKMTGFERTPEAF
NA	TRBV28	TRBJ2-7	ASSLPGYEQY
TRBD1	TRBV5-1	TRBJ2-1	ASSSGTGVDEQF
TRBD2	TRBV15	TRBJ2-5	ATSRDRGGGETQY
NA	TRBV19	TRBJ1-4	ASSIGQDNEKLF
NA	TRBV6-5	TRBJ1-5	ASSYSGGPQH
TRBD2	TRBV28	TRBJ2-2	ASKGGRAYTGELF
TRBD2	TRBV28	TRBJ2-3	ASISRGLAGGLYTQY
TRBD1	TRBV6-1	TRBJ2-3	ASSDYGTGISDTQY
NA	TRBV6-5	TRBJ2-6	ACRASGANVLT
TRBD2	TRBV5-1	TRBJ2-2	ASRGTSGRLGGELF
NA	TRBV6-5	TRBJ1-5	ASSFRGGDQPQH
NA	TRBV6-6	TRBJ2-2	ASSYGETGELF
NA	TRBV9	TRBJ2-2	ASSVVGTGIANTGELF
NA	TRBV7-2	TRBJ2-1	ASSLESLGVMIGNEQF
NA	TRBV7-2	TRBJ2-2	ASSLNGRLSTGELF
NA	TRBV4-1	TRBJ1-4	ASSQPTRGPNEKLF
NA	TRBV6-5	TRBJ1-3	ATQGTAGNTIY
NA	TRBV15	TRBJ1-5	ATSRHMSDGQPQH
NA	TRBV4-1	TRBJ1-4	ASSRESALTNEKLF
NA	TRBV6-5	TRBJ1-6	ASSYGRQYSPLH